These T cell receptor beta chains were read from a single sample in a study of blood T cells in healthy people across ages. MiXCR, applied by TCRdb to the 5' RACE reads, yields one record per CDR3 protein. The repertoire consists of some 1.5 million distinct CDR3 sequences, with 28% occurring once and the leading ten covering 7.7%. The material sequenced was blood. The receptors derive from a young woman in good health. The CDR3 runs from the conserved cysteine through the conserved F or W. The D gene is left open where the match is weak. Clone size is given for some rows only: seen once, a few or many times, or a class if the clone is expanded.

J | V | size | D | DNA | CDR3
TRBJ2-7 | TRBV5-1 | NA | TRBD2 | TGCGCCAGCAGCCGGGTAAGCGGGGGAAGCTCCTACGAGCAGTACTTC | CASSRVSGGSSYEQYF
TRBJ2-1 | TRBV5-1 | NA | TRBD1 | TGCGCCAGCACCCCCCCGACAGGGGGAATACATGAGCAGTTCTTC | CASTPPTGGIHEQFF
TRBJ2-5 | TRBV7-9 | few | NA | TGTGCCAGCAGCTTAGGTGACAGCTCGGAGACCCAGTACTTC | CASSLGDSSETQYF
TRBJ2-7 | TRBV10-1 | few | NA | TGCGCCAGCAGTGAGGATGGCTCCCTGGTTGAGCAGTACTTC | CASSEDGSLVEQYF
TRBJ1-1 | TRBV12-3/TRBV12-4 | NA | TRBD1 | TGTGCCAGCAGTTTAGGGCAGGGGGCGCATCCTGAAGCTTTCTTT | CASSLGQGAHPEAFF
TRBJ2-5 | TRBV5-1 | NA | TRBD1 | TGCGCCAGCAGCCTACAACAGGGGGGAGAGACCCAGTACTTC | CASSLQQGGETQYF
TRBJ2-1 | TRBV7-6 | many | TRBD2 | TGTGCCAGCAGCTTAGCGGGACTAGCGGACAATGAGCAGTTCTTC | CASSLAGLADNEQFF
TRBJ1-1 | TRBV20-1 | NA | NA | TGCAGTGCTATTAACTGGGGATATAGGAACACTGAAGCTTTCTTT | CSAINWGYRNTEAFF
TRBJ2-5 | TRBV18 | NA | TRBD2 | TGTGCCAGCTCACCGCTAGCGGGAGGAGTATTAGAGACCCAGTACTTC | CASSPLAGGVLETQYF
TRBJ1-1 | TRBV29-1 | NA | NA | TGCAGCGTTGAAGGGAGTGCCCACACTGAAGCTTTCTTT | CSVEGSAHTEAFF
TRBJ1-1 | TRBV2 | NA | NA | TGTGCCAGCAGTGAATCTAGAGGAAACACTGAAGCTTTCTTT | CASSESRGNTEAFF
TRBJ1-6 | TRBV27 | NA | NA | TGTGCCAGCAGTCAGGGGTTTCGATCACCCCTCCACTTT | CASSQGFRSPLHF
TRBJ2-7 | TRBV28 | few | NA | TGTGCCAGCAGTCCCTGGGGTGGCCACGAGCAGTACTTC | CASSPWGGHEQYF
TRBJ2-6 | TRBV15 | NA | NA | TGTGCCACCAGCAGAGTTACAGGTAGTGGGGCCAACGTCCTGACTTTC | CATSRVTGSGANVLTF
TRBJ1-1 | TRBV4-3 | few | TRBD1 | TGCGCCAGCAGCCAAGATAGGGGGCTTTCTGCTGAAGCTTTCTTT | CASSQDRGLSAEAFF
TRBJ2-1 | TRBV5-1 | NA | NA | TGCGCCAGCAGCTTGCGACTCGACCCCGGTGAGCAGTTCTTC | CASSLRLDPGEQFF
TRBJ2-3 | TRBV29-1 | NA | TRBD1 | TGCAGCGCCGGGACAGGGCTGACAGATACGCAGTATTTT | CSAGTGLTDTQYF
TRBJ1-1 | TRBV7-2 | few | TRBD1 | TGTGCCAGCAGCTTTGTCAGGGGGCAGGGTGAAGCTTTCTTT | CASSFVRGQGEAFF
TRBJ2-1 | TRBV29-1 | NA | NA | TGCAGCGTTGAAGATAGCCCCAATGAGCAGTTCTTC | CSVEDSPNEQFF
TRBJ2-4 | TRBV7-3 | few | NA | TGTGCCAGCAGCTTAGGGCAGCCGGACATTCAGTACTTC | CASSLGQPDIQYF
TRBJ2-3 | TRBV5-1 | NA | NA | TGCGCCAGCAGCTACGAGGGGACTTCAGATACGCAGTATTTT | CASSYEGTSDTQYF
TRBJ1-5 | TRBV10-3 | NA | NA | TGTGCCATCAGTGAGTCGATGGGGATCGGCAATCAGCCCCAGCATTTT | CAISESMGIGNQPQHF
TRBJ2-7 | TRBV5-1 | many | TRBD2 | TGCGCCAGCAGCCCTAGGACTAGCGGGATCCTCCCGCCTTCCTACGAGCAGTACTTC | CASSPRTSGILPPSYEQYF
TRBJ2-3 | TRBV3-1 | few | TRBD2 | TGTGCCAGCAGCCCTTGGACTAGCGGGGGCCTCACAGATACGCAGTATTTT | CASSPWTSGGLTDTQYF
TRBJ2-1 | TRBV7-2 | few | NA | TGTGCCAGCAGCTTGATCGGGGCTTACAATGAGCAGTTCTTC | CASSLIGAYNEQFF
TRBJ2-1 | TRBV3-1 | many | NA | TGTGCCAGCAGCCCCGGCACCAACTACAATGAGCAGTTCTTC | CASSPGTNYNEQFF
TRBJ2-3 | TRBV7-3 | NA | NA | TGTGCCAGCAGCTTAAGTATAGGGGCAGGTAGCACAGATACGCAGTATTTT | CASSLSIGAGSTDTQYF
TRBJ2-5 | TRBV20-1 | few | TRBD2 | TGCAGTGCTTTACTAGCGGGGCCCTACAATGAGCAGTACTTC | CSALLAGPYNEQYF
TRBJ1-1 | TRBV2 | NA | NA | TGTGCCAGCATCCTATACGGGGACACTGAAGCTTTCTTT | CASILYGDTEAFF
TRBJ2-3 | TRBV20-1 | NA | NA | TGCAGTGCTAGAGACGCAAATACTCAGGGAGATACGCAGTATTTT | CSARDANTQGDTQYF
TRBJ1-2 | TRBV6-5 | few | TRBD1 | TGTGCCAGCAGTTACTCGATACAGGGGGCGAAGAACTATGGCTACACCTTC | CASSYSIQGAKNYGYTF
TRBJ2-7 | TRBV5-5 | few | TRBD1 | TGTGCCAGCAGGAGACAGGGGGGCCACGAGCAGTACTTC | CASRRQGGHEQYF
TRBJ1-2 | TRBV6-5 | NA | NA | TGTGCCAGCAGCCTACGGTGGGAGGCATCCAACTATGGCTACACCTTC | CASSLRWEASNYGYTF
TRBJ2-3 | TRBV5-1 | NA | TRBD2 | TGCGCCAGCAGCTTCGGGGGGTACGATACGCAGTATTTT | CASSFGGYDTQYF
TRBJ2-7 | TRBV28 | few | TRBD1 | TGTGCCAGCAGTCGACAGGGCGTCTCCTACGAGCAGTACTTC | CASSRQGVSYEQYF
TRBJ2-3 | TRBV5-6 | NA | TRBD2 | TGTGCCAGCAGCTTAATTCCGACTAGCGGGAGCACAGATACGCAGTATTTT | CASSLIPTSGSTDTQYF
TRBJ2-1 | TRBV5-1 | NA | NA | TGCGCCAGCAGCTTCCAGGGGAGTGAGCAGTTCTTC | CASSFQGSEQFF
TRBJ1-1 | TRBV29-1 | NA | NA | TGCAGCGTTACGGGGGGGAACACTGAAGCTTTCTTT | CSVTGGNTEAFF
TRBJ2-1 | TRBV12-3/TRBV12-4 | NA | TRBD2 | TGTGCCAGCAGTTCCCTAGCGGGAGCCTTGTCGGGTGAGCAGTTCTTC | CASSSLAGALSGEQFF
TRBJ2-3 | TRBV4-1 | few | NA | TGCGCCAGCAGCCAAGATTGGAGCAGGGGAGGAGATACGCAGTATTTT | CASSQDWSRGGDTQYF
TRBJ2-5 | TRBV24-1 | many | NA | TGTGCCACCAGTGGTTGGGGGAAAGAGACCCAGTACTTC | CATSGWGKETQYF